What follows are 9 T cell receptor beta chains derived from one specimen sequenced in a study of blood T cell repertoires in COVID-19. Only in-frame clones appear in the TCRdb table, and some are missing; sequencing was by immunoSEQ multiplex PCR. The sample lists some 490,000 clones; 75% to 90% were seen once. Material: PBMCs or T cells enriched from blood (not recorded which). The receptors were sampled from a woman aged 55-75 years who had recovered from COVID-19.

This clone was seen only once. V is TRBV19 and J is TRBJ1-2; D gene ambiguous. V dropped 4 bases and J dropped 2 bases, with 5 bases sitting between them. The CDR3 contains 12 residues. The germline V gene has CDR1 LNHDA and CDR2 SQIVND (reference sequence). CDR3 in amino acids: CASSNRNYGYTF. The DNA for the CDR3 is TGTGCCAGTAGTAACAGAAACTATGGCTACACCTTC.

The rearrangement uses TRBV4-1 and TRBJ2-5; TRBD2 might be the D (6 bases). V lost 1 base, J lost 6 bases, and 18 bases lay in between. Germline V gene sequence: CDR1 MGHRA, CDR2 YSYEKL. This CDR3 comprises 16 residues. The CDR3 is CASSQVGGSERKTQYF. The CDR3 coding sequence is TGCGCCAGCAGCCAAGTAGGAGGGTCGGAGCGGAAGACCCAGTACTTC.

The V and J genes are TRBV27 and TRBJ2-1; maybe TRBD1 (6 bases). Germline lookup yields CDR1 MNHEY and CDR2 SMNVEV (reference sequence). V was pared by 3 bases and J by 4 bases, with 13 bases between. The CDR3 sequence is 15 residues long. CDR3 bases: TGTGCCAGCAGTTTTGGGGAACAGGGTTACAATGAGCAGTTCTTC. Translation: CASSFGEQGYNEQFF.

The rearrangement joins TRBV7-9 to TRBJ1-5; TRBD1 matches at 8 bases. The CDR3 loop spans 15 amino acids. V was clipped by 1 base and J by 6 bases; unmatched bases: 5. Germline V gene data show CDR1 as SEHNR and CDR2 as FQNEAQ (reference sequence). The CDR3 loop reads CASSLGQGRGQPQHF. CDR3 sequence (DNA): TGTGCCAGCAGCTTAGGACAGGGGCGAGGTCAGCCCCAGCATTTT.

The rearrangement uses TRBV19 and TRBJ2-1, with D unclear. The ends were cut back, 3 bases at V and 9 bases at J, with 18 bases in the middle. The CDR3 runs to 15 residues. In germline, CDR1 is LNHDA, CDR2 SQIVND (reference sequence). The CDR3 region is CASSMLISYHGEQFF. The CDR3 coding sequence is TGTGCCAGTAGTATGCTCATCTCCTATCACGGTGAGCAGTTCTTC. The full variable domain, in which reference TRBV19 and TRBJ2-1 provide the parts outside the CDR3, is DGGITQSPKYLFRKEGQNVTLSCEQNLNHDAMYWYRQDPGQGLRLIYYSQIVNDFQKGDIAEGYSVSREKKESFPLTVTSAQKNPTAFYLCASSMLISYHGEQFFGPGTRLTVL.

The rearrangement joins TRBV11-2 to TRBJ1-6; tentatively, D is TRBD1 (5 bases). Germline CDR1 is SGHAT and CDR2 is FQNNGV. This CDR3 has 14 amino acids. V dropped 6 bases and J dropped 5 bases, with 11 bases sitting between them. CDR3 DNA sequence: TGTGCCAGCAGGTTTGGGGGGAATAATTCACCCCTCCACTTT. Translating gives CASRFGGNNSPLHF.

V and J are TRBV3-1 (or the pseudogene TRBV3-2) and TRBJ1-1; 8 bases fit TRBD1. The CDR3 loop spans 16 amino acids. J gave up 5 bases and V 4 bases, and 12 bases lay outside the gene matches. The germline CDR1 and CDR2 sequences are LGHDT and YNNKEL (reference sequence). The CDR3: CASSPWGRGLFTEAFF. The CDR3 DNA reads TGTGCCAGCAGCCCCTGGGGCAGGGGGCTCTTTACTGAAGCTTTCTTT.

This clone was detected a few times. CDR3 bases: TGTGCCAGCAGCGTAGAATCCGGGGGGAATGGCTACACCTTC. Residues: CASSVESGGNGYTF. This chain links TRBV9 with TRBJ1-2; perhaps TRBD1 as D (5 bases). CDR3 length equals 14 residues. The V end was cut by 0 bases, the J end by 6 bases, with 12 bases between. Germline loops: CDR1 SGDLS, CDR2 YYNGEE.

CDR3 loop: CASRGTVLYLPLHF. The CDR3 nucleotides are TGTGCCAGCAGAGGGACAGTACTTTACTTACCCCTCCACTTT. This sequence joins TRBV2 and TRBJ1-6, with TRBD1 matching over 7 bases. The CDR3 runs 14 residues. Losses at the gene ends were 6 bases for V and 12 bases for J; bases not matched to a gene: 11. The germline V gene has CDR1 SNHLY and CDR2 FYNNEI.